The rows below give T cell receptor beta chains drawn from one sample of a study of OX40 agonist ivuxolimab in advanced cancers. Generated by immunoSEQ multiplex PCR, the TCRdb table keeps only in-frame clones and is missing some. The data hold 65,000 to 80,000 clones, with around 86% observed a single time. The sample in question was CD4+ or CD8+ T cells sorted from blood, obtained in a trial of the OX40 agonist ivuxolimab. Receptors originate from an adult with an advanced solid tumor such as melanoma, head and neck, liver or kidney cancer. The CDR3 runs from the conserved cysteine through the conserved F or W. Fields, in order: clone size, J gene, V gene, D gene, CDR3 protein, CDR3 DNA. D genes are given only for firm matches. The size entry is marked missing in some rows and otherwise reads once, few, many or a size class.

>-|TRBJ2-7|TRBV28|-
CASSLSRGVYEQYF
TGTGCCAGCAGTTTGTCCCGAGGAGTTTACGAGCAGTACTTC
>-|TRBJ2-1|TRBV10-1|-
CASSAGFGDSSYNEQFF
TGCGCCAGCAGTGCGGGCTTTGGGGATAGCTCCTACAATGAGCAGTTCTTC
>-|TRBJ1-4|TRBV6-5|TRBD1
CASSFARQGANEKLFF
TGTGCCAGCAGTTTTGCCCGACAGGGTGCGAATGAAAAACTGTTTTTT
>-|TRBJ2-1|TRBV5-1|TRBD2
CASSLWTSTNEQFF
TGCGCCAGCAGCTTGTGGACTAGCACCAATGAGCAGTTCTTC
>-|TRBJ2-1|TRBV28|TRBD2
CASSQRTSGRRHNEQFF
TGTGCCAGCAGTCAGCGGACTAGCGGGAGGCGGCACAATGAGCAGTTCTTC
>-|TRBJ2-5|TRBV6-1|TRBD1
CASSVDRARETQYF
TGTGCCAGCAGTGTAGACAGGGCTCGAGAGACCCAGTACTTC
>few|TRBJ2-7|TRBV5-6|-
CASTQGGSYEQYF
TGTGCCAGCACCCAAGGGGGTTCCTACGAGCAGTACTTC
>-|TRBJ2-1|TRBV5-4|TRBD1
CASSIRDRGRFNEQFF
TGTGCCAGCAGCATACGTGACAGGGGGCGATTCAATGAGCAGTTCTTC
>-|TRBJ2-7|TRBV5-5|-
CASSLGLDNSYEQYF
TGTGCCAGCAGCTTGGGTTTGGACAACTCCTACGAGCAGTACTTC
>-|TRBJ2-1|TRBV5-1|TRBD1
CASKRTGGESYNEQFF
TGCGCCAGCAAAAGGACAGGGGGTGAGTCCTACAATGAGCAGTTCTTC
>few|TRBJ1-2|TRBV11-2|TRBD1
CASSPQGGFGYGYTF
TGTGCCAGCAGCCCCCAGGGGGGGTTTGGGTATGGCTACACCTTC
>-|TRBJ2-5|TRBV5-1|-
CASSSRRQETQYF
TGCGCCAGCAGCTCCAGACGCCAAGAGACCCAGTACTTC
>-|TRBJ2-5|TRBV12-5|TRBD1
CASGPPLGQGRETQYF
TGTGCTAGTGGTCCCCCCCTCGGACAGGGTAGAGAGACCCAGTACTTC
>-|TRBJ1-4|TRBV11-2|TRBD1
CASSRTGFPTNEKLFF
TGTGCCAGCAGCCGGACAGGGTTCCCAACTAATGAAAAACTGTTTTTT
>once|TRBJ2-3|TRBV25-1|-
CASSEAGKADTQYF
TGTGCCAGCAGTGAAGCGGGAAAAGCAGATACGCAGTATTTT
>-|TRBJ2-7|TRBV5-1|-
CASSFSSQGEQYF
TGCGCCAGCAGCTTCTCTTCCCAGGGCGAGCAGTACTTC
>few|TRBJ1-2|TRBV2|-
CARRRTDFNGYTF
TGTGCCAGGAGGAGGACGGACTTTAATGGCTACACCTTC
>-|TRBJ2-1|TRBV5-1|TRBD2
CASSSETSALSYNEQFF
TGCGCCAGCAGCTCTGAGACTAGCGCCCTGTCCTACAATGAGCAGTTCTTC
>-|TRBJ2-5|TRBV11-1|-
CASSRSIEETQYF
TGTGCCAGCAGCCGGAGTATAGAAGAGACCCAGTACTTC
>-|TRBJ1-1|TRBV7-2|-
CASSLAQHTEAFF
TGTGCCAGCAGCTTAGCCCAGCACACTGAAGCTTTCTTT
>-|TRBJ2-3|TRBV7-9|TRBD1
CASSPQGAEGQYF
TGTGCCAGCAGCCCACAGGGGGCGGAGGGGCAGTATTTT
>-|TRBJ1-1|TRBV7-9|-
CASSVGMNTEAFF
TGTGCCAGCAGTGTGGGCATGAACACTGAAGCTTTCTTT
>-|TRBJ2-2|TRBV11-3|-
CASSQRAGNTGELFF
TGTGCCAGCAGCCAGCGGGCCGGAAACACCGGGGAGCTGTTTTTT
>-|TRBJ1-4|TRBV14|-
CASVITATNEKLFF
TGTGCCAGCGTTATCACGGCAACTAATGAAAAACTGTTTTTT
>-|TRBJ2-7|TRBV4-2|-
CASSQFRDTPYEQYF
TGTGCCAGCAGCCAGTTCCGGGACACCCCCTACGAGCAGTACTTC
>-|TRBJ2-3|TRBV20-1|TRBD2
CSVLAGGTQYF
TGCAGTGTCTTAGCGGGAGGGACGCAGTATTTT
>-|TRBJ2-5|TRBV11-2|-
CASSSRLDRVGETQYF
TGTGCCAGCAGCTCCCGACTAGACAGGGTTGGAGAGACCCAGTACTTC
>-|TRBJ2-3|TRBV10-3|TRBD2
CAISERFSGRVSADTQYF
TGTGCCATCAGTGAGCGGTTTAGCGGGAGGGTGTCAGCAGATACGCAGTATTTT
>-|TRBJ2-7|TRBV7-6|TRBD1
CASSLAPRQGLLEQYF
TGTGCCAGCAGCCTGGCGCCGCGACAGGGCCTTCTGGAGCAGTACTTC
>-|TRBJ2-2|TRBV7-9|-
CASSLRMAGNTGELFF
TGTGCCAGCAGCTTAAGAATGGCAGGGAACACCGGGGAGCTGTTTTTT
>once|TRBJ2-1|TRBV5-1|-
CASSWLAAGASSYNEQFF
TGCGCCAGCAGCTGGCTCGCGGCAGGGGCTAGCTCCTACAATGAGCAGTTCTTC
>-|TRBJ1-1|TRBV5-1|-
CASSVLGQNTEAFF
TGCGCCAGCAGCGTACTGGGACAAAACACTGAAGCTTTCTTT
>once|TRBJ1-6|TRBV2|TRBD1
CASKLRQGVDSPLHF
TGTGCCAGCAAACTTAGACAGGGTGTGGACTCACCCCTCCACTTT
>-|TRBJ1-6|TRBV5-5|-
CASSYDPGNSPLHF
TGTGCCAGCAGCTACGATCCTGGGAATTCACCCCTCCACTTT
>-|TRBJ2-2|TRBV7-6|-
CASSLVISANTGELFF
TGTGCCAGCAGCTTAGTGATTAGCGCGAACACCGGGGAGCTGTTTTTT
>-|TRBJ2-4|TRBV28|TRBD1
CASSSAGTENIQYF
TGTGCCAGCAGTTCGGCAGGGACAGAAAACATTCAGTACTTC
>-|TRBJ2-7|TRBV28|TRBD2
CASTKREVLYEQYF
TGTGCCAGCACAAAGCGGGAGGTTTTATACGAGCAGTACTTC
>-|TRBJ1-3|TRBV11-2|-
CASSLRGDTGNTIYF
TGTGCCAGCAGCTTGCGTGGGGATACTGGAAACACCATATATTTT
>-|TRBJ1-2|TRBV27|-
CASRGSTNYGYTF
TGTGCCAGCAGGGGCAGTACTAACTATGGCTACACCTTC
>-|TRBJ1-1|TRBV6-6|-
CASSDNRGGTEAFF
TGTGCCAGCAGTGACAACCGGGGTGGCACTGAAGCTTTCTTT
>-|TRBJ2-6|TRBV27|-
CASSTAGANVLTF
TGTGCCAGCAGTACTGCTGGGGCCAACGTCCTGACTTTC
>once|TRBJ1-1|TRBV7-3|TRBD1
CASSPQQGFGTEAFF
TGTGCCAGCAGCCCGCAACAGGGGTTTGGCACTGAAGCTTTCTTT
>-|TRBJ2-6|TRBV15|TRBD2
CATSRKLAGKDGANVLTF
TGTGCCACCAGCAGAAAACTAGCGGGAAAGGATGGGGCCAACGTCCTGACTTTC
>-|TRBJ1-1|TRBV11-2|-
CASSSRGVGLVNTEAFF
TGTGCCAGCAGCTCCAGAGGCGTGGGACTTGTGAACACTGAAGCTTTCTTT
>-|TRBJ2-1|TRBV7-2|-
CASTKGDYNEQFF
TGTGCCAGCACCAAAGGAGATTACAATGAGCAGTTCTTC
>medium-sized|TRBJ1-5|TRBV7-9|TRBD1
CASSFQGAGQPQHF
TGTGCCAGCAGCTTTCAGGGGGCAGGACAGCCCCAGCATTTT
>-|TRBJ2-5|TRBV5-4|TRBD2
CASSLTSGAQETQYF
TGTGCCAGCAGTTTGACTAGCGGGGCCCAAGAGACCCAGTACTTC
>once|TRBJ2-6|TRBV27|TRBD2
CASSLKSPAGISGANVLTF
TGTGCCAGCAGTTTAAAGTCTCCAGCGGGAATCTCCGGGGCCAACGTCCTGACTTTC
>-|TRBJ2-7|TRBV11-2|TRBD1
CASSFLSGGAYEQYF
TGTGCCAGCAGCTTCCTCTCAGGGGGTGCCTACGAGCAGTACTTC
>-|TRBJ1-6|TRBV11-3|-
CASSLGGDYSPLHF
TGTGCCAGCAGCTTAGGAGGGGATTATTCACCCCTCCACTTT